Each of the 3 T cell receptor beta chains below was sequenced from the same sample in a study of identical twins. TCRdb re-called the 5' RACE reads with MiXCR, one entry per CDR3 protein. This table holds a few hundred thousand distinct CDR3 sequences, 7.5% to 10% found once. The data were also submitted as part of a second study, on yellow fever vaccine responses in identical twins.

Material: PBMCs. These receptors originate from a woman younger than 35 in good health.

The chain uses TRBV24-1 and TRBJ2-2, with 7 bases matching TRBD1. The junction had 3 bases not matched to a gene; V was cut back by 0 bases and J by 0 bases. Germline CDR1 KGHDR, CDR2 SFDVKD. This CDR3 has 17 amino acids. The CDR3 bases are TGTGCCACCAGTGATTTGGGGCAGGGGGCGAACACCGGGGAGCTGTTTTTT. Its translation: CATSDLGQGANTGELFF.

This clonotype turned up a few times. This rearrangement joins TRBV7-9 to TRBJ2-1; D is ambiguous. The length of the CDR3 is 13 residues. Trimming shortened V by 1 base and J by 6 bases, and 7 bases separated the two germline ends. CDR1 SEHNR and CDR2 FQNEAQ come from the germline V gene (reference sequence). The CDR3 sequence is CASSLVPSNEQFF. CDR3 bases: TGTGCCAGCAGCTTAGTTCCGTCCAATGAGCAGTTCTTC. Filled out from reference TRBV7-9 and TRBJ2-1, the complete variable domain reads DTGVSQNPRHKITKRGQNVTFRCDPISEHNRLYWYRQTLGQGPEFLTYFQNEAQLEKSRLLSDRFSAERPKGSFSTLEIQRTEQGDSAMYLCASSLVPSNEQFFGPGTRLTVL.

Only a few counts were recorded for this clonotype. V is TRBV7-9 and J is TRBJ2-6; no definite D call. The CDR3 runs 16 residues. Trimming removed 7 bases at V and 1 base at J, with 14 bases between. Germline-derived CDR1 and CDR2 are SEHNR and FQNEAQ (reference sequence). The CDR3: CASTPSSGSGANVLTF. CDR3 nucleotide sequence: TGTGCCAGCACCCCTTCGTCAGGATCTGGGGCCAACGTCCTGACTTTC.